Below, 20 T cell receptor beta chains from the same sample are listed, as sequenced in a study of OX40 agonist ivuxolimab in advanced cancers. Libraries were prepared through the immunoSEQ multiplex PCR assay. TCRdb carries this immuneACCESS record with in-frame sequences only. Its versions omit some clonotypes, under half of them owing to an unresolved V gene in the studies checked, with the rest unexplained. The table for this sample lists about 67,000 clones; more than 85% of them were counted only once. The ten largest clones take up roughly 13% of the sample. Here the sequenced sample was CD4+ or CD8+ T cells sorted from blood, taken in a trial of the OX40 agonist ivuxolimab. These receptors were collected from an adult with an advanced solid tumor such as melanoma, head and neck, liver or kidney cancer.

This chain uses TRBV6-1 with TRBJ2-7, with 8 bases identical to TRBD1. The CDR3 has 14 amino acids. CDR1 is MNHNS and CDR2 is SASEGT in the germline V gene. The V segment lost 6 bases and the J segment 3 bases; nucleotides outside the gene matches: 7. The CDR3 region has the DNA TGTGCCAGCAGAGGACAGGGCGTAGGCTACGAGCAGTACTTC. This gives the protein CASRGQGVGYEQYF.

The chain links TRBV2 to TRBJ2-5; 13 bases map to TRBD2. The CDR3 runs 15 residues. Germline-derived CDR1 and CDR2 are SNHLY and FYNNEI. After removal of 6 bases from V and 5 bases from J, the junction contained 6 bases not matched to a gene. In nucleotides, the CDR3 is TGTGCCAGCAGACGGACTAGCGGGAGCTGGGAGACCCAGTACTTC. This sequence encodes CASRRTSGSWETQYF. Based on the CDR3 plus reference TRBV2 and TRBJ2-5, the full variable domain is EPEVTQTPSHQVTQMGQEVILRCVPISNHLYFYWYRQILGQKVEFLVSFYNNEISEKSEIFDDQFSVERPDGSNFTLKIRSTKLEDSAMYFCASRRTSGSWETQYFGPGTRLLVL.

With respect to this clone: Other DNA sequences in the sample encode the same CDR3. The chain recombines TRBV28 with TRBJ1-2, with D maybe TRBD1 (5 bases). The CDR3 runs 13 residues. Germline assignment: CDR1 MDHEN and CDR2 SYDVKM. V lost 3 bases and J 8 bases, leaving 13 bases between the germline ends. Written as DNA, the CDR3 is TGTGCCAGCAGTTTGGGTCGGGGGGACGGCTACACCTTC. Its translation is CASSLGRGDGYTF.

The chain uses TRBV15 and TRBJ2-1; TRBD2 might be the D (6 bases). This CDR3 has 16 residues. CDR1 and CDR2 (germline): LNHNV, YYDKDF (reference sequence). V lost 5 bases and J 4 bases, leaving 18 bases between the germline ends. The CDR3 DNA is TGTGCCACCAGCCCTCCGGGGGTCAGTTCGTACAATGAGCAGTTCTTC. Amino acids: CATSPPGVSSYNEQFF.

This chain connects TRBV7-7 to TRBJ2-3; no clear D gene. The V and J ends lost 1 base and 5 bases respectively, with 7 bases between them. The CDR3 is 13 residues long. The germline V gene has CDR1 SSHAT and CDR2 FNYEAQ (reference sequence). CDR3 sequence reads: CASSLGLLDTQYF. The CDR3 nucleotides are TGTGCCAGCAGCTTAGGCCTCTTAGATACGCAGTATTTT.

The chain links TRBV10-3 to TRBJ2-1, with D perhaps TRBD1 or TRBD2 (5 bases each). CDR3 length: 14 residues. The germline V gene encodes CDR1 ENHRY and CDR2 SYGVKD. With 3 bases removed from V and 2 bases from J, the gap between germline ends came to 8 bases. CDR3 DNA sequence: TGTGCCATCAGTGAAGGGACCACCTACAATGAGCAGTTCTTC. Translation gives CAISEGTTYNEQFF.

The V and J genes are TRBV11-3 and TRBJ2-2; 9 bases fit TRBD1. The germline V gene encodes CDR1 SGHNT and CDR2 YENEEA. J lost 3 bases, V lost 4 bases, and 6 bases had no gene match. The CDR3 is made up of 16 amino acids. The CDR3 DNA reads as TGTGCCAGCAGCTCCCCGGACAGGGGTGACACCGGGGAGCTGTTTTTT. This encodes CASSSPDRGDTGELFF.

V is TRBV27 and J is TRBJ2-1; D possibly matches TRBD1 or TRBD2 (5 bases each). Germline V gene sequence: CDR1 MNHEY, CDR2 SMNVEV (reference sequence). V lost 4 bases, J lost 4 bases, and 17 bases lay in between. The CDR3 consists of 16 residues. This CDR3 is CASSSPLGETYNEQFF. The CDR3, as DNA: TGTGCCAGCAGTTCCCCTTTGGGGGAAACTTACAATGAGCAGTTCTTC.

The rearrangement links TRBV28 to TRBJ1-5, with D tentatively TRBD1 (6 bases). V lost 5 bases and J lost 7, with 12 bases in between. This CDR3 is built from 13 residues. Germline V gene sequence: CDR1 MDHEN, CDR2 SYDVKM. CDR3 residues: CASSPRGTQPQHF. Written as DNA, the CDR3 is TGTGCCAGCAGTCCTAGGGGGACGCAGCCCCAGCATTTT.

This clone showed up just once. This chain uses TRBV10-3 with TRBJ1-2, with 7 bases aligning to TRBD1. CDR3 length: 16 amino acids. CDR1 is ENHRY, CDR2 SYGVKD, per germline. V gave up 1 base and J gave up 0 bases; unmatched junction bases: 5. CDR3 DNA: TGTGCCATCAGTGAGTTGAGGGACAGCCCTAACTATGGCTACACCTTC. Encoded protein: CAISELRDSPNYGYTF.

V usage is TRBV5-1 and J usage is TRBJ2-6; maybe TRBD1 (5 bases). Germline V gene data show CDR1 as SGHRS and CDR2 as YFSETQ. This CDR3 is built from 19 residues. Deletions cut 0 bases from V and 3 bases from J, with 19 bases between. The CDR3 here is CASSLGYGQGDRGANVLTF. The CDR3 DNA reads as TGCGCCAGCAGCTTGGGGTATGGGCAGGGTGACCGTGGGGCCAACGTCCTGACTTTC.

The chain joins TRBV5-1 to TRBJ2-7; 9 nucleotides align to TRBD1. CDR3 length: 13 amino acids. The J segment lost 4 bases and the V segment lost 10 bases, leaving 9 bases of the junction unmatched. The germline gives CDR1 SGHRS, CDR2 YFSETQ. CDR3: CAGGRDRDYEQYF. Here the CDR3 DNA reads TGCGCCGGGGGTAGGGACAGGGATTACGAGCAGTACTTC.

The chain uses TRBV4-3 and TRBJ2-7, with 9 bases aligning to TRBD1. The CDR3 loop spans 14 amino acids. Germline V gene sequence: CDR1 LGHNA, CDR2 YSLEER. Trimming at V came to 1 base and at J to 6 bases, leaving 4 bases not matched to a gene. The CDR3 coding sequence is TGCGCCAGCAGCCAAGGACAGGGGGAGGTCGAGCAGTACTTC. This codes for CASSQGQGEVEQYF.

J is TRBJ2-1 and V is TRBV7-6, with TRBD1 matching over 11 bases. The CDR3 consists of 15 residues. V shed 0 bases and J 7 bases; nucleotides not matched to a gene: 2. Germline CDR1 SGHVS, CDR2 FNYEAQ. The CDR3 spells CASSLADRGRNEQFF. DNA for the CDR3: TGTGCCAGCAGCTTAGCGGACAGGGGGCGTAATGAGCAGTTCTTC.

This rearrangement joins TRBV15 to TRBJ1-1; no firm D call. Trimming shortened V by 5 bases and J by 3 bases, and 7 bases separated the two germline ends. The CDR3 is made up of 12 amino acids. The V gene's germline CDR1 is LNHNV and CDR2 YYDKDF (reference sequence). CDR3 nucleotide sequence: TGTGCCACCAGCGAGATTGACACTGAAGCTTTCTTT. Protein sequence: CATSEIDTEAFF.

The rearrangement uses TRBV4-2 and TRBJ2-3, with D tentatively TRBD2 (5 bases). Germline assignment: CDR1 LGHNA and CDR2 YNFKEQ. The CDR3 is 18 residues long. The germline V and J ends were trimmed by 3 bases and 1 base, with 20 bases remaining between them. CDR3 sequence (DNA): TGTGCCAGCAGCCAGGAGGAGTCACTAACGCTCGGCACAGATACGCAGTATTTT. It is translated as CASSQEESLTLGTDTQYF.

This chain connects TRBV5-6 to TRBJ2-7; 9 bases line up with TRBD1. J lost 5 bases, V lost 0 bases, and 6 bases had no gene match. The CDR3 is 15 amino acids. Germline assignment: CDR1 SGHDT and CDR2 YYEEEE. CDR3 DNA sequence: TGTGCCAGCAGCTTGGCTGACAGGGGGAGGGACGAGCAGTACTTC. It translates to CASSLADRGRDEQYF.

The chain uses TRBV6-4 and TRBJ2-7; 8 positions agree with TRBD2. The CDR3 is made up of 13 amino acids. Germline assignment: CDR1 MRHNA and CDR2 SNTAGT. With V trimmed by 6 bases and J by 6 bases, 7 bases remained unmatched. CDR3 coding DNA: TGTGCCAGCAGCCAGGGACTAGTAACCGAGCAGTACTTC. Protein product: CASSQGLVTEQYF.

CDR3 loop: CASGLGQGDTEAFF. The CDR3, as DNA: TGTGCCAGTGGGCTCGGACAGGGGGACACTGAAGCTTTCTTT. The chain links TRBV6-5 to TRBJ1-1; 10 bases are shared with TRBD1. Losses at the gene ends were 9 bases for V and 3 bases for J; bases not matched to a gene: 7. There are 14 residues in the CDR3. Germline V lookup: CDR1 MNHEY, CDR2 SVGAGI.

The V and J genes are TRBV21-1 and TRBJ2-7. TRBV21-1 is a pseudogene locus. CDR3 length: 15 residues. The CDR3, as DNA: TGTGCCAGCAGTACCACCCCGACAGGGACTAACGAGCAGTACTTC. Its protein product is CASSTTPTGTNEQYF.